This T cell receptor (beta chain) was sequenced for a study of human T cells and chemical hapten exposure. General study points: In comparison with controls, expanded TCRs gave rise to a significantly larger number of large CDR3 similarity clusters.

Sample time point: patch test 3, about 24 weeks after DPC sensitization. This sample's treatment: therapeutic diphenylcyclopropenone sensitization with weekly scalp DPC. Suited to DPC and affected by alopecia, the donors ranged from 18 to 70 years old. This clonotype is medium-sized (0.01 to 0.1%) by share. No antigen is known for it. Germline V gene lookup returns CDR1 DFQATT and CDR2 SNEGSKA (reference sequence). This CDR3 is built from 14 residues. V was clipped by 6 bases and J by 8 bases, with 19 bases between them. In TCRdb, the RACE reads were re-called with MiXCR into one record per CDR3 protein. The table includes approximately 160,000 distinct CDR3 sequences, around a quarter detected once.

V is TRBV20-1 and J is TRBJ1-4; no firm D call. This specimen was whole blood, taken in connection with sensitization to the hapten diphenylcyclopropenone (DPC). The receptor's source is a young woman with alopecia areata. Some clones in this sample may be carry-over from other donors' samples. CDR3 coding DNA: TGCAGTGCCCCCGAGCGGGGTGGGATCGAAAAACTGTTTTTT. Protein sequence: CSAPERGGIEKLFF.